These 2 T cell receptor beta chains were all obtained from the same sample, sequenced in a study of neurological immune-mediated disorders. MiXCR, applied by TCRdb to the 5' RACE reads, yields one record per CDR3 protein. Of 50,000 to 65,000 distinct CDR3 sequences detected, around 3.9% appear once; the ten largest clones hold roughly 1.5%. The specimen sequenced was PBMCs. All receptors derive from a man aged 25 to 40 with multiple sclerosis.

This clonotype was seen a few times. The gene calls are TRBV20-1 and TRBJ1-5, with D perhaps matching TRBD1 (5 bases). Trimming pared 5 bases from V and 6 bases from J, leaving 17 bases between. The CDR3 length is 14 residues. The V gene's germline CDR1 is DFQATT and CDR2 SNEGSKA (reference sequence). In DNA, the CDR3 is TGCAGTGCTTTAACCGGGGCCGGGAGTCAGCCCCAGCATTTT. Its translation is CSALTGAGSQPQHF.

The table lists this clonotype with many counts. V is TRBV7-2 and J is TRBJ1-2; the D is unclear. Germline loops: CDR1 SGHTA, CDR2 FQGNSA. The CDR3 length is 14 residues. V shed 1 base and J shed 4 bases, with 10 bases lying between them. The CDR3 DNA reads as TGTGCCAGCAGCTTAGGAGCGGCAGTCTATGGCTACACCTTC. Protein: CASSLGAAVYGYTF.